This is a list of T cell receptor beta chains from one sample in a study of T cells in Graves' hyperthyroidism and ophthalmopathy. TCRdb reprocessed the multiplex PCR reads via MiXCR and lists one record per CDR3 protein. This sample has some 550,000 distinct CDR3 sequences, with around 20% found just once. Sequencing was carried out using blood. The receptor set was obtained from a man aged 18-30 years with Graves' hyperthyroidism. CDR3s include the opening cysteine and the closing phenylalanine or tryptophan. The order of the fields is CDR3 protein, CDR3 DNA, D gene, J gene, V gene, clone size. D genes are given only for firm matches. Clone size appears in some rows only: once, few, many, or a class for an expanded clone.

CDR3aa: CATSRADSYLPLHF; CDR3nt: TGTGCCACCAGCAGAGCGGACTCTTACTTACCCCTCCACTTT; d_gene: NA; j_gene: TRBJ1-6; v_gene: TRBV15; abundance: NA
CDR3aa: CSATIRAIEAFF; CDR3nt: TGCAGTGCTACGATTAGGGCGATTGAAGCTTTCTTT; d_gene: NA; j_gene: TRBJ1-1; v_gene: TRBV20-1; abundance: many
CDR3aa: CASSPRGGATRNEQFF; CDR3nt: TGTGCCAGCAGCCCGCGAGGGGGTGCTACTAGGAATGAGCAGTTCTTC; d_gene: NA; j_gene: TRBJ2-1; v_gene: TRBV11-1; abundance: NA
CDR3aa: CASTPRAPKGEKAFF; CDR3nt: TGTGCCAGCACCCCTCGGGCCCCTAAAGGGGAAAAAGCTTTCTTT; d_gene: NA; j_gene: TRBJ1-1; v_gene: TRBV5-5; abundance: many
CDR3aa: CASSVAGGGLDTGELFF; CDR3nt: TGTGCCAGCAGCGTAGCTGGGGGGGGGCTTGACACCGGGGAGCTGTTTTTT; d_gene: NA; j_gene: TRBJ2-2; v_gene: TRBV9; abundance: NA
CDR3aa: CAAGTYSYEQYF; CDR3nt: TGTGCCGCGGGGACCTACTCCTACGAGCAGTACTTC; d_gene: NA; j_gene: TRBJ2-7; v_gene: TRBV6-1; abundance: many
CDR3aa: CASTHGVMNTEAFF; CDR3nt: TGTGCCAGCACTCATGGTGTCATGAACACTGAAGCTTTCTTT; d_gene: NA; j_gene: TRBJ1-1; v_gene: TRBV28; abundance: many
CDR3aa: CASSAIQELSRNSPLHF; CDR3nt: TGTGCCAGCAGTGCAATACAGGAATTATCACGGAATTCACCCCTCCACTTT; d_gene: NA; j_gene: TRBJ1-6; v_gene: TRBV2; abundance: many
CDR3aa: CASSQEWVTMNTEAFF; CDR3nt: TGCGCCAGCAGCCAAGAGTGGGTTACTATGAACACTGAAGCTTTCTTT; d_gene: NA; j_gene: TRBJ1-1; v_gene: TRBV4-1; abundance: few
CDR3aa: CASTNDRLPYEQYF; CDR3nt: TGTGCCAGCACCAATGACAGGTTGCCCTACGAGCAGTACTTC; d_gene: NA; j_gene: TRBJ2-7; v_gene: TRBV28; abundance: NA
CDR3aa: CASSLGQGPREAFF; CDR3nt: TGTGCCAGCAGTTTGGGGCAAGGGCCCCGAGAAGCTTTCTTT; d_gene: NA; j_gene: TRBJ1-1; v_gene: TRBV12-3/TRBV12-4; abundance: NA
CDR3aa: CASSPGHFNQPQHF; CDR3nt: TGTGCCAGCAGCCCGGGACACTTCAATCAGCCCCAGCATTTT; d_gene: NA; j_gene: TRBJ1-5; v_gene: TRBV7-8; abundance: many
CDR3aa: CASHGQGGNTEAFF; CDR3nt: TGTGCCTCTCATGGGCAGGGTGGGAACACTGAAGCTTTCTTT; d_gene: NA; j_gene: TRBJ1-1; v_gene: TRBV10-3; abundance: few
CDR3aa: CATSRPGQSYEQYF; CDR3nt: TGTGCCACCAGCAGGCCGGGACAGAGCTACGAGCAGTACTTC; d_gene: TRBD1; j_gene: TRBJ2-7; v_gene: TRBV15; abundance: many
CDR3aa: CASSQFSQETQYF; CDR3nt: TGCGCCAGCAGCCAATTCAGCCAGGAGACCCAGTACTTC; d_gene: NA; j_gene: TRBJ2-5; v_gene: TRBV4-1; abundance: many
CDR3aa: CATAPGTRTYEQYF; CDR3nt: TGTGCCACCGCCCCCGGGACAAGGACCTACGAGCAGTACTTC; d_gene: NA; j_gene: TRBJ2-7; v_gene: TRBV6-1; abundance: many
CDR3aa: CASSSKGTGGTGELFF; CDR3nt: TGTGCCAGCAGTTCCAAGGGTACAGGGGGCACCGGGGAGCTGTTTTTT; d_gene: TRBD1; j_gene: TRBJ2-2; v_gene: TRBV28; abundance: NA
CDR3aa: CASSVPGGLWETQYF; CDR3nt: TGTGCCAGCAGCGTCCCCGGGGGTCTTTGGGAGACCCAGTACTTC; d_gene: NA; j_gene: TRBJ2-5; v_gene: TRBV7-2; abundance: NA
CDR3aa: CASSPTGNAFF; CDR3nt: TGTGCCAGCAGCCCTACAGGGAACGCTTTCTTT; d_gene: NA; j_gene: TRBJ1-1; v_gene: TRBV12-3/TRBV12-4; abundance: few
CDR3aa: CASNEEGKETQYF; CDR3nt: TGTGCCAGCAACGAGGAGGGAAAGGAGACCCAGTACTTC; d_gene: NA; j_gene: TRBJ2-5; v_gene: TRBV12-3/TRBV12-4; abundance: NA
CDR3aa: CATSRPGTGDGQPQHF; CDR3nt: TGTGCCACCAGCAGACCCGGGACAGGGGACGGTCAGCCCCAGCATTTT; d_gene: TRBD1; j_gene: TRBJ1-5; v_gene: TRBV15; abundance: many
CDR3aa: CASSLFGVGETQYF; CDR3nt: TGTGCCAGCAGCTTATTCGGGGTTGGGGAGACCCAGTACTTC; d_gene: NA; j_gene: TRBJ2-5; v_gene: TRBV11-2; abundance: NA
CDR3aa: CASSIAAGGNSNYGYTF; CDR3nt: TGTGCCAGTAGTATTGCGGCAGGGGGGAACTCTAACTATGGCTACACCTTC; d_gene: TRBD1; j_gene: TRBJ1-2; v_gene: TRBV19; abundance: many
CDR3aa: CASSALGARDSPLHF; CDR3nt: TGTGCCAGCTCCGCCTTGGGGGCGCGGGATTCACCCCTCCACTTT; d_gene: NA; j_gene: TRBJ1-6; v_gene: TRBV18; abundance: NA
CDR3aa: CASSSATGGDTEAFF; CDR3nt: TGCGCCAGCAGCTCGGCGACAGGGGGGGACACTGAAGCTTTCTTT; d_gene: TRBD1; j_gene: TRBJ1-1; v_gene: TRBV5-1; abundance: many
CDR3aa: CASSFGRVTGELFF; CDR3nt: TGTGCCAGCAGTTTTGGCCGGGTTACCGGGGAGCTGTTTTTT; d_gene: NA; j_gene: TRBJ2-2; v_gene: TRBV28; abundance: NA